These T cell receptor beta chains were read from a single sample in a study of CD8 T cells in Susac syndrome. TCRdb re-called the immunoSEQ multiplex PCR reads with MiXCR, one entry per CDR3 protein. The table has some 100,000 distinct CDR3 sequences, 95% seen once. Sequences were obtained from CD8+ T cells from PBMCs. The receptors shown here come from a human donor with Susac syndrome. The CDR3 runs from the conserved cysteine through the conserved F or W. Not every row has a clone size; where given, it reads once, few, many or a size class.

clone_size v_call cdr3_aa
. TRBV3-1 CASSQSNTEAFF
. TRBV27 CASSFHGEGVDQPQHF
. TRBV18 CASSAGTGPYLQYF
. TRBV6-5 CASWGIVAGEAFF
few TRBV4-1 CASSPGLAGETQYF
. TRBV4-1 CASGIRDTYGYTF
. TRBV4-1 CASSQSVAETQYF
. TRBV29-1 CSVEGSAGYNEQFF
. TRBV12-3/TRBV12-4 CASSRDSNSYNEQFF
. TRBV15 CATSRTGPEAFF
. TRBV6-5 CASSYKTGWGNTEAFF
. TRBV29-1 CSVESGKPPDTQYF
. TRBV12-3/TRBV12-4 CASSFSQETQYF